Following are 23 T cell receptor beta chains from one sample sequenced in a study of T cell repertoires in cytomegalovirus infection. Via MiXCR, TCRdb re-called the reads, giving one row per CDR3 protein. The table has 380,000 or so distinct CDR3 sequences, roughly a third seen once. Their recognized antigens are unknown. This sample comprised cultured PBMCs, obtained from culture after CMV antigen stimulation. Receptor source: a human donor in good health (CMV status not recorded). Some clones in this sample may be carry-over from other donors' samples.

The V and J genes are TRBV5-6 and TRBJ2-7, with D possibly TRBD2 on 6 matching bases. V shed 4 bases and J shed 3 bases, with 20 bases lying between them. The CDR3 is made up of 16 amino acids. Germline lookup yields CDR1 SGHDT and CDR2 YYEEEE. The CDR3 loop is CASSLGAGLFYYEQYF. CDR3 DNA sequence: TGTGCCAGCAGCCTCGGGGCGGGGCTCTTTTACTACGAGCAGTACTTC.

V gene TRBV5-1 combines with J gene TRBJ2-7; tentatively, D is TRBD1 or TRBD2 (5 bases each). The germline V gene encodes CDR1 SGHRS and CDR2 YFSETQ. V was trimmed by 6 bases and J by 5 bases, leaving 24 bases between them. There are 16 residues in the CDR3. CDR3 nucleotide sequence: TGCGCCAGCAAACCCATTCCCGGGACCGAAGGGCACGAGCAGTACTTC. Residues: CASKPIPGTEGHEQYF.

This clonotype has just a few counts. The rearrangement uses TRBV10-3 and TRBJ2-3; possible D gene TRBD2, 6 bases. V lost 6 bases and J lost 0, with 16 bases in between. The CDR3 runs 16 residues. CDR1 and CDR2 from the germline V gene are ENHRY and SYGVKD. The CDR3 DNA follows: TGTGCCATCAGAAACCGGGACTCTAGCAGCACAGATACGCAGTATTTT. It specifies CAIRNRDSSSTDTQYF.

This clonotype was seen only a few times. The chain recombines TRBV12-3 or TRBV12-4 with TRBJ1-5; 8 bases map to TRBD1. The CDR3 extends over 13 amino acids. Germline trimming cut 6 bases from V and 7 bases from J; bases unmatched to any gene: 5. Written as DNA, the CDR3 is TGTGCCAGCAGCGGGGACAGGAGGCAGCCCCAGCATTTT. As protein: CASSGDRRQPQHF.

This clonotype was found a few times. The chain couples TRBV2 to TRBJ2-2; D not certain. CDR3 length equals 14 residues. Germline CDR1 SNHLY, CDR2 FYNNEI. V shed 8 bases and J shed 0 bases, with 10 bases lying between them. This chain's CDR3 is CASEAAANTGELFF. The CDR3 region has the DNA TGTGCCAGCGAGGCCGCTGCGAACACCGGGGAGCTGTTTTTT.

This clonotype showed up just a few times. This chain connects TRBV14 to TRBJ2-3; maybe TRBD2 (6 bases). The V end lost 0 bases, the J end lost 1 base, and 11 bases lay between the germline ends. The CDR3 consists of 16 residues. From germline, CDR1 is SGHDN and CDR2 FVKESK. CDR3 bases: TGTGCCAGCAGCCAAGAGCCGGGAGTACGCACAGATACGCAGTATTTT. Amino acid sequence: CASSQEPGVRTDTQYF.

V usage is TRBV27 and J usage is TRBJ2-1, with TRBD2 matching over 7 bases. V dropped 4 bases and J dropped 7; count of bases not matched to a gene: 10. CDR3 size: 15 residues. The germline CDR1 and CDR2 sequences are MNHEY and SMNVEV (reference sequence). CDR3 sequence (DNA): TGTGCCAGCAGTTATGGTATGGCGGGAGTAAATGAGCAGTTCTTC. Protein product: CASSYGMAGVNEQFF.

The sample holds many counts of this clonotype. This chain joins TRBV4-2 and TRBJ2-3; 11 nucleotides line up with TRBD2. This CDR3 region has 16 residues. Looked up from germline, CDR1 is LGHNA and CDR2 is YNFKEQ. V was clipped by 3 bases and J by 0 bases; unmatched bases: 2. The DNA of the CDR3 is TGTGCCAGCAGCCAGGGACTAGCGGCAAGCACAGATACGCAGTATTTT. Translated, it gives CASSQGLAASTDTQYF.

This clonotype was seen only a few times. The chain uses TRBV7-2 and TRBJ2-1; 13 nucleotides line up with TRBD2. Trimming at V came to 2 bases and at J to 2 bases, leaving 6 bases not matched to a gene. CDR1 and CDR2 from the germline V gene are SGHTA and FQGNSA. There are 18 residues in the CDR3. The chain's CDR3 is CASSLWTSGRFTYNEQFF. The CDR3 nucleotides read TGTGCCAGCAGCTTATGGACTAGCGGGAGATTTACCTACAATGAGCAGTTCTTC.

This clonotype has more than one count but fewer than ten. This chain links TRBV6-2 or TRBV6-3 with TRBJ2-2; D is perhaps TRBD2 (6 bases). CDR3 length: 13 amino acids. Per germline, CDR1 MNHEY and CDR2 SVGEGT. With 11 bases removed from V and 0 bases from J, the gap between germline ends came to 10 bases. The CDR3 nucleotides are TGTGCCGGCGGGAAAACGAACACCGGGGAGCTGTTTTTT. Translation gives CAGGKTNTGELFF.

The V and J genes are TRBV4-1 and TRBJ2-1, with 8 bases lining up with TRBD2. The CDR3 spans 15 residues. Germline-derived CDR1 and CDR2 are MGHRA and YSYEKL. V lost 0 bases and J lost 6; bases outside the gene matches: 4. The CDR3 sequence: CASSQDSGRANEQFF. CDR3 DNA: TGCGCCAGCAGCCAAGATTCCGGGAGGGCCAATGAGCAGTTCTTC.

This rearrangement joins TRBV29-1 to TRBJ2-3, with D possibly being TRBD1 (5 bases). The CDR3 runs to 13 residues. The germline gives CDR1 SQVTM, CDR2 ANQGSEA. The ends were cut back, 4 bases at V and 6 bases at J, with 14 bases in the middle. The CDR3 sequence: CSVALNRFDTQYF. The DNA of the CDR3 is TGCAGCGTTGCTCTCAACAGGTTCGATACGCAGTATTTT.

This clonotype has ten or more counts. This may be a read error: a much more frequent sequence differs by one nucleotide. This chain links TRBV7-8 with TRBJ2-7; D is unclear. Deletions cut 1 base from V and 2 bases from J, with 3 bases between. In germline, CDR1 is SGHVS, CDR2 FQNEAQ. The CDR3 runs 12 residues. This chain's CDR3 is CASSLVTYEQYV. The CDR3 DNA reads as TGTGCCAGCAGCTTAGTCACCTACGAGCAGTACGTC.

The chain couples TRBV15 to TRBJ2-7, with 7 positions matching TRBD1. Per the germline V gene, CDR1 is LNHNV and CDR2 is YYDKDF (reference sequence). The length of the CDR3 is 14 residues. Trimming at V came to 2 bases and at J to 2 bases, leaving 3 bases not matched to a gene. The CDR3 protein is CATSRLGQTYEQYF. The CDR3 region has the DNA TGTGCCACCAGCAGATTGGGACAGACCTACGAGCAGTACTTC.

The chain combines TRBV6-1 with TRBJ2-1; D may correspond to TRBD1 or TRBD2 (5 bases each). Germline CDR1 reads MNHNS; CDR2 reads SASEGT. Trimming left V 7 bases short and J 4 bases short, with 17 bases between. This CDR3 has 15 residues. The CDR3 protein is CASTQPGHLYNEQFF. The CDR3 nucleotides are TGTGCCAGCACCCAACCGGGGCATCTTTACAATGAGCAGTTCTTC.

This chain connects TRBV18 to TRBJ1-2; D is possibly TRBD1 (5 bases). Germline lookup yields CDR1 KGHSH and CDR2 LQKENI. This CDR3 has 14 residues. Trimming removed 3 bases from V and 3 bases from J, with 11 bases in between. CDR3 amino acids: CASSPSTADYGYTF. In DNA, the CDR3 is TGTGCCAGCTCACCTTCGACAGCCGACTATGGCTACACCTTC.

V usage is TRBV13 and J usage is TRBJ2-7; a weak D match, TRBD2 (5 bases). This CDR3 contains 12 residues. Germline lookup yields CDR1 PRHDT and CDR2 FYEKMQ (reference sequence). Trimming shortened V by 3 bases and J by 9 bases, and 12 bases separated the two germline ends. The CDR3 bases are TGTGCCAGCAGCTTGGTGACGGAGGTGCAGTACTTC. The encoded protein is CASSLVTEVQYF.

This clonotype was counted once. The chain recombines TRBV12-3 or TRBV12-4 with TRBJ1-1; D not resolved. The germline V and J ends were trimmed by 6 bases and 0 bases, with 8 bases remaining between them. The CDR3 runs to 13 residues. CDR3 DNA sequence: TGTGCCAGCAGCAATCAGGTGAACACTGAAGCTTTCTTT. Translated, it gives CASSNQVNTEAFF.

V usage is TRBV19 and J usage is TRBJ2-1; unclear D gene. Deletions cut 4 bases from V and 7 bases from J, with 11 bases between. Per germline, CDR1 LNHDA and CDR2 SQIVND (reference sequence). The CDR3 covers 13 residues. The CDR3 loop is CASSTRVGNEQFF. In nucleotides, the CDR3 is TGTGCCAGTAGTACCCGGGTGGGGAATGAGCAGTTCTTC.

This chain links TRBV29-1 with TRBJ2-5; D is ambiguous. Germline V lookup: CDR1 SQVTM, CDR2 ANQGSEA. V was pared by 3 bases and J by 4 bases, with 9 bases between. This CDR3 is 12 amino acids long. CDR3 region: CSVEAGPETQYF. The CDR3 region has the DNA TGCAGCGTTGAGGCAGGCCCAGAGACCCAGTACTTC.

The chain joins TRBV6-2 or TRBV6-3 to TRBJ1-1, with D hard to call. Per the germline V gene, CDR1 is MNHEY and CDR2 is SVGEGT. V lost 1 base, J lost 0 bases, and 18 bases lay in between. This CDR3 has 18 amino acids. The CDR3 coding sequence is TGTGCCAGCAGTTACTACTCCCGGTGGCGGTCTATGAACACTGAAGCTTTCTTT. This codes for CASSYYSRWRSMNTEAFF.

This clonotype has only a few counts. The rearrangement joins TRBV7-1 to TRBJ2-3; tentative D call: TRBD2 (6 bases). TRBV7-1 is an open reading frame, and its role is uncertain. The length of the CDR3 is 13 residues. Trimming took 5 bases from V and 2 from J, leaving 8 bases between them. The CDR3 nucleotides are TGTGCCAGCAGCCCGGGAGCCACAGATACGCAGTATTTT. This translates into CASSPGATDTQYF.

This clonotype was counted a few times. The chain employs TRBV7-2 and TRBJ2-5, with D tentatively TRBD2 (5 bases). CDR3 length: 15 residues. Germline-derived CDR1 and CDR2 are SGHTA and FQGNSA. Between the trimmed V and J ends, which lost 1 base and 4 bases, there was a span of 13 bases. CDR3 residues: CASSLDTGSPETQYF. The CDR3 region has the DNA TGTGCCAGCAGCTTAGACACGGGAAGTCCAGAGACCCAGTACTTC.